Detailed here is one TCR beta chain. The table came from immunoSEQ multiplex PCR; TCRdb's copy has only in-frame clones and leaves some out. The table records under 95,000 clones, roughly 92% of them present only once. The germline gives CDR1 SGDLS, CDR2 YYNGEE. The CDR3 has 16 residues. Unmatched junction bases numbered 7, after V lost 3 bases and J lost 4 bases. These data belong to a study of T cell changes during pregnancy in multiple sclerosis. The origin of this receptor is a female donor with multiple sclerosis, enrolled in a pregnancy study. The chain is built from TRBV9 and TRBJ2-1, with TRBD2 identical over 10 bases. This material consisted of peripheral blood, taken in the second trimester of pregnancy. The CDR3 sequence: CASSEGLAGVYNEQFF. The CDR3 DNA follows: TGTGCCAGCAGCGAGGGGCTAGCGGGAGTTTACAATGAGCAGTTCTTC.